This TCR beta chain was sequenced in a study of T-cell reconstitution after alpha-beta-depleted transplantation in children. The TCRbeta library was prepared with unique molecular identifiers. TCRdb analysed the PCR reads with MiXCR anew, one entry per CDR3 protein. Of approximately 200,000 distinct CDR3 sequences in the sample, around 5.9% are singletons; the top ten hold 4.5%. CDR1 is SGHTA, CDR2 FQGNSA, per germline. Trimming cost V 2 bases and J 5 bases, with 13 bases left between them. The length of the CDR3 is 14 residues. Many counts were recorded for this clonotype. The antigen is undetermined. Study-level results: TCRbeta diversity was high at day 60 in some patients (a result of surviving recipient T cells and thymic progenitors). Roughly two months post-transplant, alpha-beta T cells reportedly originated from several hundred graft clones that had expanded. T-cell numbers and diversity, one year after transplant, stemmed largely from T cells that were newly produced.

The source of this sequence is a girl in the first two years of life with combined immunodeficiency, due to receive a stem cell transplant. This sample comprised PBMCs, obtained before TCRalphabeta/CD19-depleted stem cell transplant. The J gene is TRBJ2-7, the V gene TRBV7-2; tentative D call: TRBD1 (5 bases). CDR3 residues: CASSLQSGIDEQYF. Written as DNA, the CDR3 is TGTGCCAGCAGCTTACAGTCAGGGATTGACGAGCAGTACTTC. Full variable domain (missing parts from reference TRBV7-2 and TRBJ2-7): GAGVSQSPSNKVTEKGKDVELRCDPISGHTALYWYRQSLGQGLEFLIYFQGNSAPDKSGLPSDRFSAERTGGSVSTLTIQRTQQEDSAVYLCASSLQSGIDEQYFGPGTRLTVT.